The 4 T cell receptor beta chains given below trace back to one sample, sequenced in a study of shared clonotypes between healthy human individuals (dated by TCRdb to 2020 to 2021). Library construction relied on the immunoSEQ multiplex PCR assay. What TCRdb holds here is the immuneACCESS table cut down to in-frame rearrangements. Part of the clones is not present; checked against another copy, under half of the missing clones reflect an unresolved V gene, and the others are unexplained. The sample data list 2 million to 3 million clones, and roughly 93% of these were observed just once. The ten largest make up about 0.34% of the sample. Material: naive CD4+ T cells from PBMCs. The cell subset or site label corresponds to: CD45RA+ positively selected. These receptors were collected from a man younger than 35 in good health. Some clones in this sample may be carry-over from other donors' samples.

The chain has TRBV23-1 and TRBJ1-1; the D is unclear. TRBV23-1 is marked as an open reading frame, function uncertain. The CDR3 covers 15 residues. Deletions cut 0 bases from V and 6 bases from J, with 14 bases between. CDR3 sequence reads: CASSQSNVSTPEAFF. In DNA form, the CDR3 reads TGCGCCAGCAGTCAATCTAACGTAAGCACCCCTGAAGCTTTCTTT.

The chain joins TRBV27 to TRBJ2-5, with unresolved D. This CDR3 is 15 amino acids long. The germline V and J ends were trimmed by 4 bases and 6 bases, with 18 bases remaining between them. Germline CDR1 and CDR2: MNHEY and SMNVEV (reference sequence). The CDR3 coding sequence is TGTGCCAGCAGTTCCCAGACATGGTTTCTGAAGACCCAGTACTTC. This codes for CASSSQTWFLKTQYF.

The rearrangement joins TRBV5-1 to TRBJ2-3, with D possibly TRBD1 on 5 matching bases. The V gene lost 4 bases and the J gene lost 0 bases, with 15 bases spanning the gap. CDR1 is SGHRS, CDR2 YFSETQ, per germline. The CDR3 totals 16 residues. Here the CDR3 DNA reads TGCGCCAGCAGCGCAGGGTTATCCACTAGCACAGATACGCAGTATTTT. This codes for CASSAGLSTSTDTQYF.

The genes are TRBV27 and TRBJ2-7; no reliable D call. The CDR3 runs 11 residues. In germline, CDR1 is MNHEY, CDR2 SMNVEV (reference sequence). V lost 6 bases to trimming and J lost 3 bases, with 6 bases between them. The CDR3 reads CASRSRYEQYF. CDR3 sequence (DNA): TGTGCCAGCAGATCCCGCTACGAGCAGTACTTC.